Below are 30 T cell receptor beta chains sequenced from a single sample in a study of blood T cell repertoires in COVID-19. Clones were sequenced by immunoSEQ multiplex PCR, and TCRdb holds only the in-frame ones, with some missing. This sample carries approximately 330,000 clones, 80% to 90% of them seen once, and the ten largest clones take about 4.2%. The sample was PBMCs or T cells enriched from blood (not recorded which). The receptors were sampled from a woman aged 35 to 49 with acute COVID-19.

This clone was found once. The V call is TRBV19, the J call TRBJ1-1; D uncertain. The germline CDR1 and CDR2 sequences are LNHDA and SQIVND (reference sequence). V shed 3 bases and J shed 5 bases, with 19 bases lying between them. The CDR3 spans 16 residues. The CDR3 spells CASSISLRSIGTEAFF. The CDR3 DNA reads TGTGCCAGTAGTATTTCACTGCGTTCCATCGGGACTGAAGCTTTCTTT.

The V and J genes are TRBV19 and TRBJ1-5; D is perhaps TRBD1 (5 bases). V lost 6 bases and J lost 9, with 15 bases in between. Germline V lookup: CDR1 LNHDA, CDR2 SQIVND (reference sequence). The CDR3 runs 13 residues. CDR3 in amino acids: CASRGTVVGPQHF. The CDR3 DNA is TGTGCCAGTAGGGGGACTGTCGTAGGGCCCCAGCATTTT.

This clone was observed once. The chain uses TRBV10-3 and TRBJ2-1; D is undetermined. The germline gives CDR1 ENHRY, CDR2 SYGVKD. The length of the CDR3 is 14 residues. Trimming removed 7 bases at V and 4 bases at J, with 14 bases between. The CDR3 spells CAITGWSDYNEQFF. In DNA, the CDR3 is TGTGCCATCACGGGTTGGAGTGATTACAATGAGCAGTTCTTC.

The chain has TRBV6-2 or TRBV6-3 and TRBJ2-7, with 10 bases fitting TRBD1. V lost 5 bases, J lost 6 bases, and 7 bases stayed unmatched. Germline loops: CDR1 MNHEY, CDR2 SVGEGT. The CDR3 length is 14 residues. For the CDR3, the DNA is TGTGCCAGCAGTCGAGACGGGACAGGGGTCGAGCAGTACTTC. As protein: CASSRDGTGVEQYF.

The chain couples TRBV28 to TRBJ1-1; possible D gene TRBD1, 5 bases. CDR3 length equals 13 residues. The V end was cut by 2 bases, the J end by 6 bases, with 10 bases between. The V gene's germline CDR1 is MDHEN and CDR2 SYDVKM. The CDR3 is CASSLPGYPEAFF. The CDR3 bases are TGTGCCAGCAGTTTACCAGGGTATCCTGAAGCTTTCTTT.

The chain combines TRBV5-1 with TRBJ2-3, with 11 bases fitting TRBD2. V gave up 4 bases and J gave up 0 bases; unmatched junction bases: 13. The CDR3 is made up of 19 amino acids. The germline gives CDR1 SGHRS, CDR2 YFSETQ. The CDR3 reads CASSGLAGGSPPSTDTQYF. The CDR3 DNA sequence: TGCGCCAGCAGCGGATTAGCGGGAGGGTCCCCCCCTAGCACAGATACGCAGTATTTT.

The rearrangement links TRBV28 to TRBJ1-5; a possible D gene is TRBD1 (6 bases). The CDR3 has 14 amino acids. V lost 4 bases and J lost 3, with 10 bases in between. Germline CDR1 reads MDHEN; CDR2 reads SYDVKM. The CDR3 is CASSYQGINQPQHF. The DNA of the CDR3 is TGTGCCAGCAGTTATCAGGGGATCAATCAGCCCCAGCATTTT.

This clone was seen a handful of times. The chain couples TRBV19 to TRBJ1-1; weak D call: TRBD1 (5 bases). There are 16 residues in the CDR3. Trimming removed 4 bases at V and 0 bases at J, with 15 bases between. Germline V gives CDR1 LNHDA, CDR2 SQIVND (reference sequence). CDR3 in DNA: TGTGCCAGTAGTACGTACCGACAGACTCTGAACACTGAAGCTTTCTTT. Translation gives CASSTYRQTLNTEAFF.

This clone was detected only once. For the CDR3, the DNA is TGTGCCAGCAGTGAAACAGGGGGCGAGACCCAGTACTTC. It encodes CASSETGGETQYF. The rearrangement joins TRBV28 to TRBJ2-5; 9 nucleotides align to TRBD1. Looked up from germline, CDR1 is MDHEN and CDR2 is SYDVKM. The CDR3 spans 13 residues. V was clipped by 5 bases and J by 5 bases; unmatched bases: 3.

This clone was seen a few times. The chain combines TRBV27 with TRBJ1-5, with 7 bases lining up with TRBD1. The germline gives CDR1 MNHEY, CDR2 SMNVEV (reference sequence). The CDR3 is 15 residues long. Trimming cost V 8 bases and J 1 base; bases outside gene matches: 8. CDR3 region: CASGTAPWSNQPQHF. The CDR3 nucleotides are TGTGCCAGCGGGACAGCTCCTTGGAGCAATCAGCCCCAGCATTTT.

This clone was counted once. The rearrangement uses TRBV19 and TRBJ2-7, with 7 bases matching TRBD2. The CDR3 contains 15 residues. J gave up 1 base and V 5 bases, and 8 bases lay outside the gene matches. Germline V gene sequence: CDR1 LNHDA, CDR2 SQIVND (reference sequence). The CDR3 protein is CASSSTSLGSYEQYF. Written as DNA, the CDR3 is TGTGCCAGTAGTTCGACTAGCCTCGGGTCCTACGAGCAGTACTTC.

The CDR3 sequence is CASSLGSSYNEQFF. The CDR3, as DNA: TGCGCCAGCAGCCTGGGGAGCTCCTACAATGAGCAGTTCTTC. The chain employs TRBV4-3 and TRBJ2-1; tentative D call: TRBD2 (5 bases). The CDR3 spans 14 residues. V lost 4 bases to trimming and J lost 0 bases, with 7 bases between them. Germline V gives CDR1 LGHNA, CDR2 YSLEER.

This rearrangement joins TRBV5-1 to TRBJ1-1; 7 bases are shared with TRBD1. The CDR3 sequence is 17 residues long. Trimming removed 4 bases from V and 0 bases from J; junction bases left unmatched: 12. CDR1 is SGHRS, CDR2 YFSETQ, per germline. This CDR3 reads CASSTPADRPMNTEAFF. The CDR3 DNA is TGCGCCAGCAGCACACCCGCGGACAGGCCCATGAACACTGAAGCTTTCTTT.

This clone appeared a single time. This chain links TRBV9 with TRBJ2-5; maybe TRBD1 (6 bases). CDR1 and CDR2 from the germline V gene are SGDLS and YYNGEE. CDR3 length: 15 amino acids. Trimming removed 4 bases from V and 3 bases from J, with 16 bases in between. The CDR3 region has the DNA TGTGCCAGCAGCCATACCCCGGACAGAGAAGAGACCCAGTACTTC. It encodes CASSHTPDREETQYF.

The V and J genes are TRBV9 and TRBJ1-3, with 8 bases aligning to TRBD1. Germline loops: CDR1 SGDLS, CDR2 YYNGEE. The CDR3 is 16 amino acids. V was clipped by 0 bases and J by 2 bases; unmatched bases: 4. In DNA, the CDR3 is TGTGCCAGCAGCGTAGCCCCGGACAGGGCTGGAAACACCATATATTTT. It encodes CASSVAPDRAGNTIYF.

J is TRBJ1-4 and V is TRBV6-1; unclear D gene. The V gene lost 0 bases and the J gene lost 7 bases, with 12 bases spanning the gap. In germline, CDR1 is MNHNS, CDR2 SASEGT. This CDR3 contains 15 residues. As DNA, the CDR3 is TGTGCCAGCAGTGAAGCTTGGGGAGGCGTTGAAAAACTGTTTTTT. Protein sequence: CASSEAWGGVEKLFF.

The chain is built from TRBV4-3 and TRBJ2-3; a possible D gene is TRBD2 (5 bases). The CDR3 spans 13 residues. Germline CDR1 is LGHNA and CDR2 is YSLEER. CDR3 DNA: TGCGCAACTGGGCGGGCTAGCACAGATACGCAGTATTTT. Its translation: CATGRASTDTQYF.

The CDR3, as DNA: TGTGCCAGCAGTTTTTCTCCCTATCAGCCCCAGCATTTT. The encoded protein is CASSFSPYQPQHF. The chain uses TRBV12-3 or TRBV12-4 and TRBJ1-5; D gene uncertain. Trimming cost V 3 bases and J 5 bases, with 8 bases left between them. This CDR3 contains 13 residues.

V gene TRBV27 combines with J gene TRBJ2-7; tentative D call: TRBD1 (7 bases). The V gene's germline CDR1 is MNHEY and CDR2 SMNVEV (reference sequence). The ends were cut back, 2 bases at V and 7 bases at J, with 12 bases in the middle. This CDR3 comprises 13 residues. Here the CDR3 reads CASSLGGGGEQYF. CDR3 coding DNA: TGTGCCAGCAGTTTAGGAGGGGGCGGGGAGCAGTACTTC.

The chain links TRBV10-3 to TRBJ1-1; 7 positions match TRBD1. CDR1 and CDR2 from the germline V gene are ENHRY and SYGVKD. V lost 6 bases to trimming and J lost 5 bases; unmatched junction nucleotides: 9. The CDR3 has 14 amino acids. CDR3 amino acids: CAIRLQGSGTEAFF. CDR3 nucleotides: TGTGCCATCAGACTACAGGGGTCCGGTACTGAAGCTTTCTTT.

This rearrangement joins TRBV7-9 to TRBJ2-5, with TRBD1 matching 7 bases. The ends lost 4 bases at V and 5 bases at J; junction bases unmatched: 16. The CDR3 spans 17 residues. In germline, CDR1 is SEHNR, CDR2 FQNEAQ (reference sequence). CDR3 region: CASSSAGTVVVGETQYF. The CDR3 DNA is TGTGCCAGCAGCTCCGCCGGGACAGTTGTGGTCGGGGAGACCCAGTACTTC.

The chain couples TRBV6-2 or TRBV6-3 to TRBJ1-2, with D maybe TRBD1 (5 bases). The CDR3 has 16 amino acids. V shed 0 bases and J shed 3 bases, with 14 bases lying between them. The germline V gene has CDR1 MNHEY and CDR2 SVGEGT. The CDR3 DNA follows: TGTGCCAGCAGTTACTCTGCGGTTCGGGGGGACTATGGCTACACCTTC. The encoded protein is CASSYSAVRGDYGYTF.

This chain joins TRBV9 and TRBJ1-2; no reliable D call. Trimming pared 2 bases from V and 0 bases from J, leaving 20 bases between. Germline V lookup: CDR1 SGDLS, CDR2 YYNGEE. CDR3 length equals 18 residues. The CDR3 DNA reads TGTGCCAGCAGCGTTGACTTAGTGAAACCGACCACTAACTATGGCTACACCTTC. This encodes CASSVDLVKPTTNYGYTF.

The count of this clone is one. This chain joins TRBV7-9 and TRBJ1-1; 9 nucleotides align to TRBD1. V was clipped by 3 bases and J by 0 bases; unmatched bases: 5. The CDR3 has 16 amino acids. CDR1 is SEHNR and CDR2 is FQNEAQ in the germline V gene (reference sequence). The CDR3 region has the DNA TGTGCCAGCAGCTTGACCGGGACAGGGTTGAACACTGAAGCTTTCTTT. Translating gives CASSLTGTGLNTEAFF.

The chain uses TRBV3-1 (or the pseudogene TRBV3-2) and TRBJ1-1, with 7 positions matching TRBD1. Trimming cost V 5 bases and J 4 bases; bases outside gene matches: 10. Germline CDR1 LGHDT, CDR2 YNNKEL (reference sequence). This CDR3 region has 15 residues. Here the CDR3 DNA reads TGTGCCAGCAGCGCGAGCTTTACAGGGGTCACTGAAGCTTTCTTT. Encoded protein: CASSASFTGVTEAFF.

The chain joins TRBV5-1 to TRBJ2-5; perhaps TRBD2 as D (7 bases). V lost 5 bases to trimming and J lost 2 bases, with 16 bases between them. This CDR3 comprises 15 residues. Per the germline V gene, CDR1 is SGHRS and CDR2 is YFSETQ. The CDR3 sequence is CASSLGGGIQETQYF. The CDR3 DNA sequence: TGCGCCAGCAGTCTGGGAGGGGGGATACAAGAGACCCAGTACTTC.

The V gene is TRBV28, the J gene TRBJ1-5, with 10 positions matching TRBD1. The CDR3 loop spans 15 amino acids. CDR1 MDHEN and CDR2 SYDVKM come from the germline V gene. V dropped 5 bases and J dropped 6; count of bases not matched to a gene: 7. The CDR3 DNA reads TGTGCCAGCAGTCAGGGACAGGGGTGGTCTCAGCCCCAGCATTTT. This translates into CASSQGQGWSQPQHF.

The chain combines TRBV7-6 with TRBJ1-1; 7 bases align to TRBD1. The V gene's germline CDR1 is SGHVS and CDR2 FNYEAQ. The CDR3 totals 14 residues. The junction had 4 bases not matched to a gene; V was cut back by 5 bases and J by 1 base. The CDR3 is CASSTGQANTEAFF. The CDR3 DNA reads TGTGCCAGCAGCACAGGACAGGCGAACACTGAAGCTTTCTTT.

In its sample, this clone was seen once. The CDR3 is CASREDRGLTF. As DNA, the CDR3 is TGTGCCAGCAGAGAGGACAGGGGGCTCACCTTC. This chain joins TRBV11-2 and TRBJ1-2; 11 positions match TRBD1. After removal of 6 bases from V and 13 bases from J, the junction contained 4 bases not matched to a gene. Germline values: CDR1 SGHAT, CDR2 FQNNGV. The CDR3 contains 11 residues.

A single count supports this clone. This sequence joins TRBV7-5 and TRBJ1-5; TRBD1 was called by the table and not checked on the DNA. TRBV7-5 is classified as a pseudogene. CDR3 length: 17 amino acids. The DNA of the CDR3 is TGTGCCAGAAGCTTAGTACCGACAGGGGGTAGCAATCAGCCCCAGCATTTT. It codes for CARSLVPTGGSNQPQHF.